This T cell receptor (beta chain) comes out of a study of CD8 T cells in ankylosing spondylitis. This clonotype was counted ten times or more. TCRdb fed the 5' RACE reads into MiXCR, producing one record per CDR3 protein. The sample lists approximately 250,000 distinct CDR3 sequences; roughly a quarter were seen once. The trim removed 6 bases at V and 0 bases at J, leaving 5 bases unmatched. The CDR3 is 14 residues long. Germline assignment: CDR1 SNHLY and CDR2 FYNNEI. The V call is TRBV2, the J call TRBJ2-7; 7 positions agree with TRBD1. The sequencing sample was made of blood, either unsorted or a sorted T cell fraction (not recorded which). The source of this sequence is a male donor with ankylosing spondylitis or in good health (not recorded which). The DNA for the CDR3 is TGTGCCAGCAGGGCGGACAGGAGCTCCTACGAGCAGTACTTC. It is translated as CASRADRSSYEQYF.